A single sample gave rise to the 14 T cell receptor beta chains below, sequenced in a study of spatial heterogeneity in lung cancer. Study observations and caveats: Intratumoral expanded alpha and beta TCR counts were found to track tumor mutation counts.

TCRdb fed the 5' RACE reads into MiXCR, producing one record per CDR3 protein. The table lists a few thousand distinct CDR3 sequences, more than 2% of them singletons. Their target antigens are unknown. Time point: sample taken at primary tumor resection. This specimen consisted of lung tumor tissue, obtained at surgery. These receptors all come from a male donor with early-stage non-small cell lung cancer.

By share of the sample, this clonotype is medium-sized. The chain employs TRBV4-2 and TRBJ2-1, with 9 bases that match TRBD2. Germline loops: CDR1 LGHNA, CDR2 YNFKEQ. CDR3 size: 18 residues. The V gene end was trimmed by 1 base and the J gene end by 5 bases; junction bases not matched to a gene: 12. This chain's CDR3 is CASSQAVSGGLANNEQFF. The CDR3 DNA is TGTGCCAGCAGCCAAGCCGTTAGTGGGGGACTAGCTAACAATGAGCAGTTCTTC.

By share, this clonotype counts as large. The rearrangement links TRBV6-2 or TRBV6-3 to TRBJ2-7; weak D call: TRBD2 (5 bases). Trimming shortened V by 2 bases and J by 0 bases, and 8 bases separated the two germline ends. There are 14 residues in the CDR3. Germline V gene data show CDR1 as MNHEY and CDR2 as SVGEGT. The CDR3 protein is CASSYRESSYEQYF. The CDR3 nucleotides read TGTGCCAGCAGTTACAGGGAGAGCTCCTACGAGCAGTACTTC.

By share, this clonotype ranks as medium-sized. This sequence joins TRBV7-6 and TRBJ2-1, with 15 bases matching TRBD2. The germline V gene has CDR1 SGHVS and CDR2 FNYEAQ. V was clipped by 4 bases and J by 9 bases; unmatched bases: 10. The CDR3 length is 17 residues. The CDR3 here is CASSSRTSGGAGGEQFF. Here the CDR3 DNA reads TGTGCCAGCAGCTCGAGGACTAGCGGGGGGGCAGGCGGTGAGCAGTTCTTC.

By proportion, this clonotype is medium-sized. The chain couples TRBV5-1 to TRBJ1-2; 11 positions match TRBD1. CDR3 length: 15 amino acids. The V gene end was trimmed by 3 bases and the J gene end by 7 bases; junction bases not matched to a gene: 8. Germline V gives CDR1 SGHRS, CDR2 YFSETQ. This CDR3 is CASSWDRGGSGGYTF. CDR3 nucleotides: TGCGCCAGCAGCTGGGACAGGGGGGGCTCAGGTGGCTACACCTTC.

This clonotype rates as medium-sized. The chain couples TRBV5-1 to TRBJ2-1; 8 nucleotides line up with TRBD1. Losses at the gene ends were 3 bases for V and 6 bases for J; bases not matched to a gene: 11. CDR3 size: 16 residues. CDR1 SGHRS and CDR2 YFSETQ come from the germline V gene. The CDR3 nucleotides read TGCGCCAGCAGCTCAGGGGGCAGGGCTACTTTCAATGAGCAGTTCTTC. This gives the protein CASSSGGRATFNEQFF.

This clonotype is medium-sized within its sample. The V call is TRBV20-1, the J call TRBJ1-1; D is uncertain. CDR3 length: 11 residues. Trimming took 5 bases from V and 10 from J, leaving 14 bases between them. The germline CDR1 and CDR2 sequences are DFQATT and SNEGSKA (reference sequence). CDR3 DNA: TGCAGTGCTTCGGATTTGAAGGGAGCTTTCTTT. Its protein product is CSASDLKGAFF.

This clonotype was observed many times. This chain links TRBV4-1 with TRBJ2-5; 7 positions agree with TRBD1. V gave up 4 bases and J gave up 0 bases; unmatched junction bases: 5. The CDR3 consists of 15 residues. Germline values: CDR1 MGHRA, CDR2 YSYEKL. CDR3 sequence (DNA): TGCGCCAGCAGCCGCTCGGGACAGAACCAAGAGACCCAGTACTTC. Its translation: CASSRSGQNQETQYF.

In this sample, this clonotype is medium-sized. The CDR3, as DNA: TGCGCCAGCAGGGAGACAGGGTTAAGCACTGAAGCTTTCTTT. Translating gives CASRETGLSTEAFF. The V call is TRBV10-2, the J call TRBJ1-1; 7 bases agree with TRBD1. The CDR3 is 14 amino acids. Germline V gene sequence: CDR1 WSHSY, CDR2 SAAADI. V gave up 6 bases and J gave up 4 bases; unmatched junction bases: 8.

Within the sample, this clonotype is medium-sized. This chain links TRBV7-9 with TRBJ1-4; D gene uncertain. Trimming removed 5 bases at V and 6 bases at J, with 13 bases between. Germline lookup yields CDR1 SEHNR and CDR2 FQNEAQ (reference sequence). The CDR3 contains 14 residues. The CDR3 is CASSPKGRDEKLFF. CDR3 DNA sequence: TGTGCCAGCAGCCCCAAAGGACGGGATGAAAAACTGTTTTTT.

This clonotype was counted at least ten times. The chain carries TRBV29-1 and TRBJ2-1; D tentatively reads TRBD1 or TRBD2 (5 bases each). The CDR3 is made up of 15 amino acids. The V gene lost 3 bases and the J gene lost 2 bases, with 14 bases spanning the gap. Germline V gives CDR1 SQVTM, CDR2 ANQGSEA. The CDR3 reads CSVDLGVGTYNEQFF. For the CDR3, the DNA is TGCAGCGTTGATCTGGGGGTGGGAACCTACAATGAGCAGTTCTTC.

By its share, this clonotype is medium-sized. This chain connects TRBV2 to TRBJ1-1; D remains unclear. The CDR3 runs 13 residues. Trimming left V 3 bases short and J 1 base short, with 6 bases between. Germline CDR1 is SNHLY and CDR2 is FYNNEI. CDR3 sequence reads: CASSEIGNTEAFF. CDR3 in DNA: TGTGCCAGCAGTGAGATAGGGAACACTGAAGCTTTCTTT. The complete variable domain, with remaining parts taken from reference TRBV2 and TRBJ1-1, reads EPEVTQTPSHQVTQMGQEVILRCVPISNHLYFYWYRQILGQKVEFLVSFYNNEISEKSEIFDDQFSVERPDGSNFTLKIRSTKLEDSAMYFCASSEIGNTEAFFGQGTRLTVV.

By proportion, this clonotype is medium-sized. This chain links TRBV6-1 with TRBJ1-2, with D unresolved. The CDR3 is 13 amino acids. Trimming took off 3 bases at V and 4 bases at J, with 9 bases between the two ends. CDR1 is MNHNS and CDR2 is SASEGT in the germline V gene. The CDR3 here is CASSERLLYGYTF. The CDR3 nucleotides read TGTGCCAGCAGTGAGAGACTCCTCTATGGCTACACCTTC.

This clonotype is medium-sized (0.01 to 0.1%) by share. This chain links TRBV7-8 with TRBJ1-5; D is undetermined. This CDR3 comprises 15 residues. Germline CDR1 is SGHVS and CDR2 is FQNEAQ. Trimming took off 3 bases at V and 2 bases at J, with 11 bases between the two ends. The CDR3 bases are TGTGCCAGCAGCTTGGGAACTCGGGGCAATCAGCCCCAGCATTTT. Amino acids: CASSLGTRGNQPQHF.

This clonotype was observed once. This chain uses TRBV5-1 with TRBJ2-5, with D possibly TRBD2 on 6 matching bases. V was pared by 5 bases and J by 5 bases, with 22 bases between. From germline, CDR1 is SGHRS and CDR2 YFSETQ. The length of the CDR3 is 16 residues. The CDR3 sequence: CASSLPGLQVAETQYF. The CDR3 DNA sequence: TGCGCCAGCAGTCTACCGGGACTTCAAGTAGCGGAGACCCAGTACTTC.